This T cell receptor beta chain was sequenced in a study of T cells in Graves' hyperthyroidism and ophthalmopathy. Notes on the study in general: Among thyroid clonotypes expanded above 0.001, most also appeared in blood.

RNA transcripts served as the template for amplifying TCR beta CDR3 regions. Primed by the HTBI set, a first-round RT-PCR was run on the TCR CDR3. A single record per CDR3 protein comes from TCRdb applying MiXCR to the multiplex PCR reads. The sample lists roughly 750,000 distinct CDR3 sequences, around 15% occurring once. Germline V gene sequence: CDR1 SGHVS, CDR2 FNYEAQ. The CDR3 has 12 amino acids. Trimming took off 3 bases at V and 6 bases at J, with 5 bases between the two ends. Lactation, pregnancy, other autoimmune disease or uncontrolled infection excluded patients. As concerns this clonotype: What it binds is unknown.

The TCR was taken from a man in his late teens or twenties with Graves' hyperthyroidism. The chain links TRBV7-6 to TRBJ2-2; D is unresolved. The sample taken for sequencing was blood. The CDR3 DNA follows: TGTGCCAGCAGCTTGATGTCCGGGGAGCTGTTTTTT. It specifies CASSLMSGELFF.